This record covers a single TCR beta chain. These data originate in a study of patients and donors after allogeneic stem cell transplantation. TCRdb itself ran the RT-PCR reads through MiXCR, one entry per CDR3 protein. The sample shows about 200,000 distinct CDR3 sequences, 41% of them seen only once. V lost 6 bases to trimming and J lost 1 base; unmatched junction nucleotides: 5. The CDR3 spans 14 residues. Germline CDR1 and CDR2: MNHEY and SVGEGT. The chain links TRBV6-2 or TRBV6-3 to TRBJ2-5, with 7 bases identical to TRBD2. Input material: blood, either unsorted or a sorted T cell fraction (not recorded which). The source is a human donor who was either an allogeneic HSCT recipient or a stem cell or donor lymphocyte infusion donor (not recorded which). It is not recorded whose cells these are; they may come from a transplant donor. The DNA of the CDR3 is TGTGCCAGCAGCCGCGCTAGCGGCCAAGAGACCCAGTACTTC. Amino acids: CASSRASGQETQYF.